This T cell receptor beta chain was sequenced during a study of post-analysis software for immune sequencing data. Study-wide results and limits: Elevated frequency relative to controls characterized a handful of TRBV segments in patients, TRBV5-6, TRBV5-1 and TRBV20-1 among them. By F measure, strong co-clustering occurred among samples prepared in the same batch. Comparison with controls showed significantly lower normalized Chao1 diversity in multiple sclerosis patients.

A note on this clonotype: Its antigen is undetermined.

Trimming removed 8 bases from V and 3 bases from J; junction bases left unmatched: 15. CDR3 length: 16 residues. The V gene's germline CDR1 is MNHNS and CDR2 SASEGT. Built from TCR beta cDNA, the libraries had unique molecular identifiers in them. T cells, about 0.85 to 11 million of them, yielded some 500,000 cDNA molecules. One entry per CDR3 protein, called by TCRdb with MiXCR from the PCR reads. This table holds approximately 570,000 distinct CDR3 sequences, roughly 46% found once. This chain connects TRBV6-1 to TRBJ2-5; 7 bases line up with TRBD1. Sequences were obtained from blood. The source of this sequence is a girl aged 10 to 17 with multiple sclerosis. The DNA for the CDR3 is TGTGCCAGCGCTGGGCGGCGAACAGGGGAGAAAGAGACCCAGTACTTC. Translation: CASAGRRTGEKETQYF.